A selection of T cell receptor beta chains follows, all from one sample in a study of T cell repertoires in cytomegalovirus infection. TCRdb re-analysed the reads in MiXCR, keeping a single row per CDR3 protein. Among around 300,000 distinct CDR3 sequences listed, roughly 25% were seen once. Sequencing input: PBMCs. The receptors originated from a human donor in good health (CMV status not recorded). Some clones in this sample may be carry-over from other donors' samples. The CDR3 runs from the conserved cysteine through the conserved F or W. Fields, in order: J gene, V gene, clone size, D gene, CDR3 DNA, CDR3 protein. D genes are given only for firm matches. Clone size is stated in some rows and not others, as once, few, many or a class when expanded.

TRBJ2-1	TRBV12-3/TRBV12-4	few	TRBD1	TGTGCCAGCAGTACCCCGGGACAGGGTGCAAATGAGCAGTTCTTC	CASSTPGQGANEQFF
TRBJ2-1	TRBV7-2	many	-	TGTGCCAGCAGCTTGGGGACCTACAATGAGCAGTTCTTC	CASSLGTYNEQFF
TRBJ1-2	TRBV7-2	many	-	TGTGCCAGCAGCCCCGAAGGGCTGGAGGGCTACACCTTC	CASSPEGLEGYTF
TRBJ2-7	TRBV29-1	-	-	TGCAGCGTCGTGACAGATTCCTACGAGCAGTACTTC	CSVVTDSYEQYF
TRBJ2-6	TRBV7-2	many	-	TGTGCCAGCAGCTTAATGGTGGGGGCGTCTGGGGCCAACGTCCTGACTTTC	CASSLMVGASGANVLTF
TRBJ2-7	TRBV2	-	-	TGTGCCAGCAACAGCGCGAGCTACGAGCAGTACTTC	CASNSASYEQYF
TRBJ2-1	TRBV24-1	-	-	TGTGCCACCAGTGATTTCAGATCCGAGCAGTTCTTC	CATSDFRSEQFF
TRBJ2-1	TRBV7-2	many	-	TGTGCCAGCAGCGCCAATCCGGGACAACCAAATGAGCAGTTCTTC	CASSANPGQPNEQFF
TRBJ2-7	TRBV7-2	-	TRBD2	TGTGCCAGCAGCTTAGTGGCTAGCGGGCGCCTCTCCTACGAGCAGTACTTC	CASSLVASGRLSYEQYF
TRBJ2-3	TRBV2	-	-	TGTGCCAGCGCAGGGACAGATACGCAGTATTTT	CASAGTDTQYF
TRBJ1-2	TRBV7-2	many	TRBD1	TGTGCCAGCAGCACCCTGGACAGGAACTATGGCTACACCTTC	CASSTLDRNYGYTF
TRBJ2-1	TRBV29-1	-	TRBD2	TGCAGCGTTGAACTAGCGGGGAGGGCCCCTCTTACCTACAATGAGCAGTTCTTC	CSVELAGRAPLTYNEQFF
TRBJ2-7	TRBV7-2	few	-	TGTGCCAGCAGCCCCCACGGGTTCTACGAGCAGTACTTC	CASSPHGFYEQYF
TRBJ2-1	TRBV11-1	-	TRBD2	TGTGCCAGCAGCGGGACTAGCGGGGGGTTCAGCTCCTACAATGAGCAGTTCTTC	CASSGTSGGFSSYNEQFF
TRBJ2-7	TRBV28	few	-	TGTGCCACCCGGGCCTCCCCCTCCTACGAGCAGTACTTC	CATRASPSYEQYF
TRBJ2-1	TRBV5-4	few	TRBD2	TGTGCCAGCAGCGCGAGAACCGGGACTAGCGGGGGGGGCCCTGAGCAGTTCTTC	CASSARTGTSGGGPEQFF
TRBJ2-5	TRBV6-1	few	-	TGTGCCAGCAGCCCCATAGCAGAGACCCAGTACTTC	CASSPIAETQYF
TRBJ2-1	TRBV7-2	few	TRBD2	TGTGCCAGCAGCTCAGGACTAGCGGGGGGTGAGCAGTTCTTC	CASSSGLAGGEQFF
TRBJ1-3	TRBV7-2	many	-	TGTGCCAGCAGCTCGTTTGTGGGCGGCTCTGGAAACACCATATATTTT	CASSSFVGGSGNTIYF
TRBJ2-5	TRBV12-3/TRBV12-4	few	-	TGTGCCAGCAGTTTAGGTTCTCTTCAAGAGACCCAGTACTTC	CASSLGSLQETQYF
TRBJ2-1	TRBV7-4	-	-	TGTGCCAGCAGCTTATGGGCGTGGGAGCAGTTCTTC	CASSLWAWEQFF
TRBJ2-7	TRBV7-2	many	TRBD2	TGTGCCAGCAGCCCCGGGAGGGGTCAAAGCTACGAGCAGTACTTC	CASSPGRGQSYEQYF
TRBJ2-7	TRBV7-2	many	-	TGTGCCAGCAGCACCGTGAACGACTACGAGCAGTACTTC	CASSTVNDYEQYF
TRBJ2-3	TRBV7-2	many	-	TGTGCCAGCAGCTCGGATACACTGCGGGATACGCAGTATTTT	CASSSDTLRDTQYF
TRBJ1-3	TRBV7-6	many	-	TGTGCCAGCAGCTACTCGACACTTGCCTCTGGAAACACCATATATTTT	CASSYSTLASGNTIYF
TRBJ2-1	TRBV5-1	few	TRBD1	TGCGCCAGCAAGAAGGGGACAGGGCTATTCAATGAGCAGTTCTTC	CASKKGTGLFNEQFF
TRBJ2-1	TRBV27	-	-	TGTGCCAGCACCTCCCGGCTGGGGGTCCACAATGAGCAGTTCTTC	CASTSRLGVHNEQFF
TRBJ2-7	TRBV7-9	many	-	TGTGCCAGCAGCTTAGTATCCGGCTACGAGCAGTACTTC	CASSLVSGYEQYF
TRBJ2-3	TRBV7-2	many	-	TGTGCCAGCAGCTCAACCCACAGAAACACAGATACGCAGTATTTT	CASSSTHRNTDTQYF
TRBJ2-6	TRBV27	-	-	TGTGCCAGCAGTGATTATCGCTGGAACAGGCTCTCTGGGGCCAACGTCCTGACTTTC	CASSDYRWNRLSGANVLTF
TRBJ2-4	TRBV2	few	-	TGTGCCAGCATACGGGACCCCTTAACAGGGGCCAAAAACATTCAGTACTTC	CASIRDPLTGAKNIQYF
TRBJ1-6	TRBV6-5	-	TRBD1	TGTGCCAGCACCCGAGGGGACAGTCGGTCACCCCTCCACTTT	CASTRGDSRSPLHF
TRBJ2-1	TRBV2	many	TRBD2	TGTGCCAGCAGAGTCAGCGGGAGCTCCTACAATGAGCAGTTCTTC	CASRVSGSSYNEQFF
TRBJ2-3	TRBV7-2	many	TRBD2	TGTGCCAGCAGCTCGACTATCATAGCGGGGGGGGGAGATACGCAGTATTTT	CASSSTIIAGGGDTQYF
TRBJ1-5	TRBV7-2	many	-	TGTGCCAGCAGCGCTCGACGGGGCAATCAGCCCCAGCATTTT	CASSARRGNQPQHF
TRBJ1-1	TRBV19	many	-	TGTGCCAGTAGTATCGGTCGGCACACTGGGTACACTGAAGCTTTCTTT	CASSIGRHTGYTEAFF
TRBJ2-1	TRBV5-1	-	-	TGCGCCAGCACCCTGGGCCCGGAGGGCAATGAGCAGTTCTTC	CASTLGPEGNEQFF
TRBJ2-3	TRBV11-2	many	-	TGTGCCAGCAGCTTAGGTCCAGGGGGCACAGATACGCAGTATTTT	CASSLGPGGTDTQYF
TRBJ1-2	TRBV2	-	-	TGTGCCAGCAGTGAACTCCAGGGGACGGTAGAAGGCTACACCTTC	CASSELQGTVEGYTF
TRBJ2-7	TRBV29-1	-	-	TGCAGCGTCCAAGAGGCAGGGGAGCAGTACTTC	CSVQEAGEQYF
TRBJ1-1	TRBV2	-	-	TGTGCCAGCAGTGAAGCAGGCAGGGCGAACACTGAAGCTTTCTTT	CASSEAGRANTEAFF
TRBJ2-3	TRBV7-2	many	-	TGTGCCAGCAGCGCTAGGACGTCTAGCACAGATACGCAGTATTTT	CASSARTSSTDTQYF
TRBJ2-3	TRBV29-1	-	-	TGCAGCGTTGAAGATAGGACGACTAGCACAGATACGCAGTATTTT	CSVEDRTTSTDTQYF
TRBJ2-2	TRBV4-1	-	-	TGCGCCAGCAGGCCAGTTCCCACCGGGGAGCTGTTTTTT	CASRPVPTGELFF
TRBJ2-6	TRBV15	-	-	TGTGCCACCAGCAGAACAGGAAGCTCTGGGGCCAACGTCCTGACTTTC	CATSRTGSSGANVLTF
TRBJ2-2	TRBV7-2	many	TRBD2	TGTGCCAGCAGCCCAGCGGGGGGATGGACCGGGGAGCTGTTTTTT	CASSPAGGWTGELFF
TRBJ1-1	TRBV11-3	few	TRBD1	TGTGCCAGCAGCTTCCTCGGGGACAGGGCGATGAACACTGAAGCTTTCTTT	CASSFLGDRAMNTEAFF
TRBJ2-7	TRBV20-1	-	TRBD2	TGCAGTGCGACCCTTGTTTTGAGCGGGGGGAAGGGGGACGAGCAGTACTTC	CSATLVLSGGKGDEQYF
TRBJ2-3	TRBV10-1	-	TRBD1	TGCGCCAGCAGCGGACAGGGTGGAGATACGCAGTATTTT	CASSGQGGDTQYF
TRBJ1-1	TRBV6-1	many	-	TGTGCCAGCGGTCACGGGGGAACGAACACTGAAGCTTTCTTT	CASGHGGTNTEAFF
TRBJ2-1	TRBV6-6	few	-	TGTGCCAGCTCGGAGATTCGCGGCTACAATGAGCAGTTCTTC	CASSEIRGYNEQFF
TRBJ2-4	TRBV5-1	-	TRBD1	TGCGCCAGCAGCATTACGGGACAGGGATGGTACTTC	CASSITGQGWYF
TRBJ2-3	TRBV7-6	many	-	TGTGCCAGCAGCTTGGGACGCCGAGATACGCAGTATTTT	CASSLGRRDTQYF
TRBJ2-5	TRBV28	-	TRBD1	TGTGCCAGCAGTTTATCCGTGACAGGGTGGGAAGAGACCCAGTACTTC	CASSLSVTGWEETQYF
TRBJ2-1	TRBV15	few	-	TGTGCCACCAGCAGAGAGGGCTGGGCTGAGCAGTTCTTC	CATSREGWAEQFF